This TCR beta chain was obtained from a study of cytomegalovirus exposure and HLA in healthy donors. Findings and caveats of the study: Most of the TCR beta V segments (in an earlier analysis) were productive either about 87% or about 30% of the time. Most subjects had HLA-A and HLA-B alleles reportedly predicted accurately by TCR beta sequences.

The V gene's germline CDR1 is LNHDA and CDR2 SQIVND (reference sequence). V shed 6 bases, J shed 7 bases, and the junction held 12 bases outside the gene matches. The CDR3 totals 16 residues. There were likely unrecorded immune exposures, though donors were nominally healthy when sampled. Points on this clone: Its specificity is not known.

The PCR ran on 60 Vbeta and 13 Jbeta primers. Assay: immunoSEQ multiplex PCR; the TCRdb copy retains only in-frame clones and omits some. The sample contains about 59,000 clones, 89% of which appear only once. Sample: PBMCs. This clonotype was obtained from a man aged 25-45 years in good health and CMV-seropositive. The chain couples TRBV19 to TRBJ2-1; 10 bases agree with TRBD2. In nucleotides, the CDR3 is TGTGCCAGTAGACAAGTCGAGGGACTAGCGAGGAATGAGCAGTTCTTC. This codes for CASRQVEGLARNEQFF.